The 25 T cell receptor beta chains presented below share a single source sample, sequenced in a study of blood T cell repertoires in COVID-19. Sequencing used immunoSEQ multiplex PCR; TCRdb keeps in-frame clones, though not all of them. This table holds approximately 450,000 clones, over 75% found once. The sequencing sample was made of PBMCs or T cells enriched from blood (not recorded which). All receptors derive from a man aged 25 to 40 who had recovered from COVID-19.

The chain joins TRBV19 to TRBJ2-7; the match to TRBD2 covers 7 bases. The CDR3 is 17 residues long. Germline V gene sequence: CDR1 LNHDA, CDR2 SQIVND (reference sequence). After removal of 3 bases from V and 9 bases from J, the junction contained 20 bases not matched to a gene. CDR3 sequence (DNA): TGTGCCAGTAGTATCGGAGTTACGGCGGGAGTCCCGCTTTGGCAGTACTTC. Translation: CASSIGVTAGVPLWQYF.

The gene calls are TRBV9 and TRBJ1-3; D gene uncertain. Germline CDR1 reads SGDLS; CDR2 reads YYNGEE. There are 15 residues in the CDR3. Trimming pared 0 bases from V and 0 bases from J, leaving 7 bases between. In DNA form, the CDR3 reads TGTGCCAGCAGCGTAGGGGCATCCTCTGGAAACACCATATATTTT. It translates to CASSVGASSGNTIYF.

This clone is a singleton in its sample. Other nucleotide sequences in the sample specify the same CDR3. This chain joins TRBV18 and TRBJ2-7; D is undetermined. In germline, CDR1 is KGHSH, CDR2 LQKENI. Trimming removed 3 bases at V and 3 bases at J, with 9 bases between. The CDR3 has 13 residues. The CDR3 DNA reads as TGTGCCAGCTCACCTAGAGGTGTCTACGAGCAGTACTTC. This encodes CASSPRGVYEQYF. The entire variable domain, with the rest obtained from reference TRBV18 and TRBJ2-7, is as follows: NAGVMQNPRHLVRRRGQEARLRCSPMKGHSHVYWYRQLPEEGLKFMVYLQKENIIDESGMPKERFSAEFPKEGPSILRIQQVVRGDSAAYFCASSPRGVYEQYFGPGTRLTVT.

The CDR3 DNA reads TGTGCCAGCCGCCAGGGAAACACTGAAGCTTTCTTT. It yields the protein CASRQGNTEAFF. The chain recombines TRBV2 with TRBJ1-1; a weak D match, TRBD1 (5 bases). This CDR3 is 12 amino acids long. Germline lookup yields CDR1 SNHLY and CDR2 FYNNEI. V was pared by 8 bases and J by 2 bases, with 9 bases between.

This clone was recorded only once. This chain links TRBV9 with TRBJ1-2; 9 positions match TRBD1. The CDR3 covers 14 residues. Germline values: CDR1 SGDLS, CDR2 YYNGEE. V shed 3 bases and J 3 bases; nucleotides not matched to a gene: 3. The CDR3 DNA follows: TGTGCCAGCAGCGGGAGGGACAGGGACTATGGCTACACCTTC. It encodes CASSGRDRDYGYTF.

The rearrangement uses TRBV2 and TRBJ1-1; maybe TRBD1 (5 bases). V lost 3 bases and J lost 6, with 14 bases in between. The CDR3 runs to 14 residues. Germline V gives CDR1 SNHLY, CDR2 FYNNEI. The chain's CDR3 is CASSDQGGASEAFF. CDR3 DNA: TGTGCCAGCAGTGACCAAGGAGGGGCTTCTGAAGCTTTCTTT.

The V gene is TRBV28, the J gene TRBJ2-7; perhaps TRBD1 as D (6 bases). CDR3 size: 15 residues. In germline, CDR1 is MDHEN, CDR2 SYDVKM. Trimming left V 4 bases short and J 1 base short, with 14 bases between. The CDR3 nucleotides are TGTGCCAGCAGTTACGAGGACAGAGTATCCTACGAGCAGTACTTC. The encoded protein is CASSYEDRVSYEQYF.

This clone occurred a few times. J is TRBJ1-6 and V is TRBV7-9; 8 bases match TRBD1. Per the germline V gene, CDR1 is SEHNR and CDR2 is FQNEAQ (reference sequence). This CDR3 is 16 amino acids long. V was pared by 4 bases and J by 5 bases, with 7 bases of the junction left unmatched. CDR3: CASSSGQGGDNSPLHF. The CDR3 DNA is TGTGCCAGCAGCTCCGGACAGGGAGGGGATAATTCACCCCTCCACTTT.

The chain recombines TRBV7-3 with TRBJ2-1; D is uncertain. V lost 4 bases and J 6 bases, leaving 10 bases between the germline ends. The CDR3 has 13 residues. CDR1 and CDR2 from the germline V gene are SGHTA and FQGTGA. The CDR3 spells CASSSAPGNEQFF. CDR3 sequence (DNA): TGTGCCAGCAGCTCCGCTCCGGGCAATGAGCAGTTCTTC.

This clone showed up just once. V is TRBV6-5 and J is TRBJ1-2; the match to TRBD1 covers 7 bases. The CDR3 is 16 residues long. The germline V gene encodes CDR1 MNHEY and CDR2 SVGAGI. V lost 2 bases to trimming and J lost 0 bases; unmatched junction nucleotides: 6. CDR3 amino acids: CASSYGGQSPNYGYTF. CDR3 bases: TGTGCCAGCAGTTACGGGGGACAGAGTCCTAACTATGGCTACACCTTC.

This sequence joins TRBV9 and TRBJ2-7; 8 bases line up with TRBD1. Germline assignment: CDR1 SGDLS and CDR2 YYNGEE. The junction had 8 bases not matched to a gene; V was cut back by 3 bases and J by 3 bases. The CDR3 is 15 residues long. Here the CDR3 reads CASSGGGTGNYEQYF. CDR3 bases: TGTGCCAGCAGCGGTGGCGGGACAGGAAACTACGAGCAGTACTTC. The variable domain in full, completed from reference TRBV9 and TRBJ2-7, reads DSGVTQTPKHLITATGQRVTLRCSPRSGDLSVYWYQQSLDQGLQFLIQYYNGEERAKGNILERFSAQQFPDLHSELNLSSLELGDSALYFCASSGGGTGNYEQYFGPGTRLTVT.

The chain has TRBV4-1 and TRBJ1-6; D unresolved. Germline CDR1 MGHRA, CDR2 YSYEKL. The length of the CDR3 is 20 residues. Trimming cost V 1 base and J 4 bases, with 23 bases left between them. The CDR3 DNA follows: TGCGCCAGCAGCCAAGTTTCGGCAGGCCTTACCCCTTTTTATAATTCACCCCTCCACTTT. Translation gives CASSQVSAGLTPFYNSPLHF.

The chain links TRBV4-1 to TRBJ1-2, with D possibly TRBD1 on 5 matching bases. The CDR3 is 16 residues long. Germline assignment: CDR1 MGHRA and CDR2 YSYEKL. V was shortened by 0 bases and J by 3 bases, with 14 bases between the two germline ends. In nucleotides, the CDR3 is TGCGCCAGCAGCCAAGATATCGGGGGAATCGACTATGGCTACACCTTC. This translates into CASSQDIGGIDYGYTF.

The chain recombines TRBV30 with TRBJ2-7; perhaps D is TRBD1 or TRBD2 (9 bases each). The CDR3 runs to 17 residues. CDR1 is GTSNPN, CDR2 SVGIG, per germline (reference sequence). The V gene lost 5 bases and the J gene lost 2 bases, with 25 bases spanning the gap. CDR3 in DNA: TGTGCCTGGGACAGGGGGTTCTTGACTAGCGGTACCTACGAGCAGTACTTC. Its translation is CAWDRGFLTSGTYEQYF.

This clone was detected a few times. The chain carries TRBV10-2 and TRBJ1-1, with a possible D match to TRBD1 (5 bases). Germline CDR1 WSHSY, CDR2 SAAADI. CDR3 length equals 13 residues. V dropped 6 bases and J dropped 7 bases, with 15 bases sitting between them. CDR3 in DNA: TGCGCCAGCAGCCGTGGGCGGGGGGATGAAGCTTTCTTT. Translation gives CASSRGRGDEAFF.

The chain employs TRBV24-1 and TRBJ1-2; TRBD1 is a possible D gene (5 bases). The CDR3 loop spans 15 amino acids. Germline CDR1 KGHDR, CDR2 SFDVKD. Trimming removed 4 bases from V and 5 bases from J, with 16 bases in between. CDR3 protein: CATSDQTGDRYGYTF. The CDR3 DNA sequence: TGTGCCACCAGTGACCAAACGGGGGACCGGTATGGCTACACCTTC.

The chain recombines TRBV24-1 with TRBJ2-1, with D uncertain. The germline gives CDR1 KGHDR, CDR2 SFDVKD. V was pared by 5 bases and J by 3 bases, with 10 bases between. CDR3 length: 14 residues. CDR3 region: CATSGADRYNEQFF. In DNA, the CDR3 is TGTGCCACCAGTGGGGCCGACCGCTACAATGAGCAGTTCTTC.

The chain combines TRBV7-9 with TRBJ2-3; TRBD1 might be the D (5 bases). Trimming cost V 5 bases and J 7 bases, with 10 bases left between them. Germline assignment: CDR1 SEHNR and CDR2 FQNEAQ (reference sequence). The CDR3 loop spans 12 amino acids. The CDR3 spells CASSLDTNTQYF. In DNA form, the CDR3 reads TGTGCCAGCAGCCTGGACACTAATACGCAGTATTTT.

This chain uses TRBV4-1 with TRBJ2-1; TRBD2 agrees at 11 bases. Germline CDR1 reads MGHRA; CDR2 reads YSYEKL. The CDR3 is 15 amino acids. Trimming cost V 5 bases and J 2 bases; bases outside gene matches: 2. Written as DNA, the CDR3 is TGCGCCAGCAGCACGGGACTAGCGGCCTACAATGAGCAGTTCTTC. Translating it yields CASSTGLAAYNEQFF.

V gene TRBV6-5 combines with J gene TRBJ1-3, with TRBD1 matching over 7 bases. The germline gives CDR1 MNHEY, CDR2 SVGAGI. This CDR3 spans 14 amino acids. Trimming took 6 bases from V and 3 from J; bases not matched to a gene: 5. Written as DNA, the CDR3 is TGTGCCAGCAGGACGACAGGGCTTGGAAACACCATATATTTT. It specifies CASRTTGLGNTIYF.

This clone was recorded once. The chain recombines TRBV2 with TRBJ2-5, with TRBD2 identical over 14 bases. Per germline, CDR1 SNHLY and CDR2 FYNNEI. With V trimmed by 4 bases and J by 2 bases, 3 bases remained unmatched. The CDR3 consists of 16 residues. The CDR3 region is CASSAGLAGAQETQYF. DNA for the CDR3: TGTGCCAGCAGTGCGGGACTAGCGGGGGCTCAAGAGACCCAGTACTTC.

The V gene is TRBV3-1 (or the pseudogene TRBV3-2), the J gene TRBJ1-6; 9 bases are a match to TRBD1. This CDR3 is 16 amino acids long. Trimming took 0 bases from V and 7 from J; bases not matched to a gene: 4. Germline values: CDR1 LGHDT, CDR2 YNNKEL (reference sequence). The CDR3 DNA reads as TGTGCCAGCAGCCAAGATCCCGGGACAGGGAATTCACCCCTCCACTTT. It is translated as CASSQDPGTGNSPLHF.

This clone occurred once. The chain carries TRBV20-1 and TRBJ1-2; tentative D call: TRBD1 (5 bases). Trimming left V 3 bases short and J 6 bases short, with 14 bases between. In germline, CDR1 is DFQATT, CDR2 SNEGSKA (reference sequence). The CDR3 runs to 13 residues. The CDR3 loop is CSASMGLKDGYTF. The DNA of the CDR3 is TGCAGTGCTAGTATGGGACTCAAGGATGGCTACACCTTC.

The chain combines TRBV3-1 (or the pseudogene TRBV3-2) with TRBJ2-7, with 11 bases fitting TRBD2. Looked up from germline, CDR1 is LGHDT and CDR2 is YNNKEL (reference sequence). The ends lost 1 base at V and 7 bases at J; junction bases unmatched: 6. The CDR3 has 15 residues. DNA of the CDR3: TGTGCCAGCAGCCAAGTTCGACTAGCGGGGTGGGAGCAGTACTTC. It codes for CASSQVRLAGWEQYF.

The rearrangement uses TRBV18 and TRBJ2-2; TRBD2 agrees at 10 bases. CDR3 length: 16 amino acids. Per the germline V gene, CDR1 is KGHSH and CDR2 is LQKENI. The junction had 5 bases not matched to a gene; V was cut back by 3 bases and J by 4 bases. The CDR3 sequence: CASSPPSGSGTGELFF. DNA for the CDR3: TGTGCCAGCTCACCTCCTAGCGGGAGTGGCACCGGGGAGCTGTTTTTT. The full variable domain, rest sourced from reference TRBV18 and TRBJ2-2, is NAGVMQNPRHLVRRRGQEARLRCSPMKGHSHVYWYRQLPEEGLKFMVYLQKENIIDESGMPKERFSAEFPKEGPSILRIQQVVRGDSAAYFCASSPPSGSGTGELFFGEGSRLTVL.